This T cell receptor (beta chain) comes out of a study of T cell responses to AZD1222 COVID-19 vaccine. Method: immunoSEQ multiplex PCR; TCRdb's copy keeps in-frame clones and lacks some. The sample yields under 150,000 clones, 90% to 95% seen once. Notes on this clone: Its antigen remains unknown.

Study-level points and caveats: Across spike, vaccine-associated CD4 TCRs were found, dominant at 160-218 and 743-854. The study identified only a handful of AZD1222 recipients as seropositive at baseline. White British donors predominated, females outnumbered males, and clonal diversity was possibly underestimated.

The sequencing used peripheral blood, collected on day 0 of AZD1222 vaccination. The TCR comes from an adult in good health.

Written as DNA, the CDR3 is TGTGCCAGCAGTTATCCGGGACAGGGGGAGATTCGCACCTTC. Translation gives CASSYPGQGEIRTF. The rearrangement links TRBV28 to TRBJ1-2, with 11 bases aligning to TRBD1. The V gene end was trimmed by 4 bases and the J gene end by 13 bases; junction bases not matched to a gene: 11. Germline lookup yields CDR1 MDHEN and CDR2 SYDVKM. The CDR3 sequence is 14 residues long.